This T cell receptor beta chain was identified in a study of T cells after yellow fever vaccination. Study conclusions and caveats: Clones from primary vaccination mostly reappeared after the booster (over 95% CD4, approximately 86% CD8). Researchers noted that a small share of clonotypes showed up in both CD4 and CD8 compartments. Abundant clonotypes from the bulk population could get into FACS-sorted repertoires as contaminants.

About this clonotype: No antigen is known for it.

Each CDR3 protein is one row after TCRdb ran MiXCR on the 5' RACE reads. The sample carries some 350,000 distinct CDR3 sequences, 3.5% to 4.5% recorded once. This CDR3 is built from 15 residues. The V segment lost 1 base and the J segment 2 bases; nucleotides outside the gene matches: 3. This sequence was found in a man in his late teens or twenties who received the YFV17D yellow fever vaccine. The material sequenced was PBMCs, taken 5 days after the yellow fever booster vaccination. V is TRBV12-3 or TRBV12-4 and J is TRBJ2-5; TRBD2 matches 8 bases. The CDR3 DNA is TGTGCCAGCAGTTTAGGCGGGGGGAGACAAGAGACCCAGTACTTC. It encodes CASSLGGGRQETQYF.